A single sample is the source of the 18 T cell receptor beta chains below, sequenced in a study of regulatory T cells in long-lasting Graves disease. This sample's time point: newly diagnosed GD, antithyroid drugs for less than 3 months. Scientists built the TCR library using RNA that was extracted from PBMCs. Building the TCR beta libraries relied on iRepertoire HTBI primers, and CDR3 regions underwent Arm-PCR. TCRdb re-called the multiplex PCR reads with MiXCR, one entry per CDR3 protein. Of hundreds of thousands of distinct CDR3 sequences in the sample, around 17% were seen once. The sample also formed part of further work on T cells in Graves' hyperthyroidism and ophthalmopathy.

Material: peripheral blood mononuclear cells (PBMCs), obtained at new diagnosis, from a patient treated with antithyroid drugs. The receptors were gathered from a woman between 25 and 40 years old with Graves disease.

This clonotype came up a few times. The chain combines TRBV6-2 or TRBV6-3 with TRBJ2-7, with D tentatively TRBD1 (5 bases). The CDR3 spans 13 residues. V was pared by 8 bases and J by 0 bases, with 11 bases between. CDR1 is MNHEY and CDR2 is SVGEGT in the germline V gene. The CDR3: CASEEQVSYEQYF. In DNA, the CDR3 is TGTGCCAGCGAGGAACAGGTCTCCTACGAGCAGTACTTC.

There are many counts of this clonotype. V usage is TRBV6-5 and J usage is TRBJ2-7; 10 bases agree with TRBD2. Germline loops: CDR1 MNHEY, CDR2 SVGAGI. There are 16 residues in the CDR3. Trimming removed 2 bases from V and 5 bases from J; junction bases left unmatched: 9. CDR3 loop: CASSYPSGRAGDEQYF. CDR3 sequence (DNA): TGTGCCAGCAGTTACCCGAGCGGGAGGGCCGGGGACGAGCAGTACTTC.

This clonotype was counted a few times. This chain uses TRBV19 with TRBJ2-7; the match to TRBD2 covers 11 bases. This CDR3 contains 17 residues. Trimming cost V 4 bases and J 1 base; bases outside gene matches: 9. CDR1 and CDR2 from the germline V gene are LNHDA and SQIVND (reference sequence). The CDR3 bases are TGTGCCAGTAGTAGAACCGGGACTAGCGGACTTTCCTACGAGCAGTACTTC. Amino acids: CASSRTGTSGLSYEQYF.

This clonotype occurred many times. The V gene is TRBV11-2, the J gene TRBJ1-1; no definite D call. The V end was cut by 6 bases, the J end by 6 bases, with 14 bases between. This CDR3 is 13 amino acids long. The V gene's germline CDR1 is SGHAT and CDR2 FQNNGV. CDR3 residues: CASREGTHSEAFF. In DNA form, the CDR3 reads TGTGCCAGCAGAGAGGGCACCCACTCTGAAGCTTTCTTT.

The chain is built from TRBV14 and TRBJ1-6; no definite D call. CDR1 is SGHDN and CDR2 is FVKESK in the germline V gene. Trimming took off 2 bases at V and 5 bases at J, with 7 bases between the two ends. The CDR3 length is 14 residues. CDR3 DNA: TGTGCCAGCAGCCAAATGACCGATAATTCACCCCTCCACTTT. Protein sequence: CASSQMTDNSPLHF.

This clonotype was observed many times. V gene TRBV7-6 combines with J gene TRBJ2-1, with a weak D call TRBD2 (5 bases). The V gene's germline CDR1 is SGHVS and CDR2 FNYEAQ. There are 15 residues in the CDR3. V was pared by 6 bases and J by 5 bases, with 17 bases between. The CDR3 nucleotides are TGTGCCAGCAGTTACAATCCCCAGCGGAACAATGAGCAGTTCTTC. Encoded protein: CASSYNPQRNNEQFF.

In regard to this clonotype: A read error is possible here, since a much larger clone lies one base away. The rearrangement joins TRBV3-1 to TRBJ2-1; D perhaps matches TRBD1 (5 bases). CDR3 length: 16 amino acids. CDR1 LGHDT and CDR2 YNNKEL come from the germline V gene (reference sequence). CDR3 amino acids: CASSQVTGLSYNERFF. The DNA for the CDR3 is TGTGCCAGCAGCCAAGTCACAGGTCTATCCTACAATGAGCGGTTCTTC.

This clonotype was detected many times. As DNA, the CDR3 is TGCAGCGTTGAAATCGGAGTCAGGTCCCCCTTAGAGCAGTACTTC. Amino acid sequence: CSVEIGVRSPLEQYF. V gene TRBV29-1 combines with J gene TRBJ2-7; D remains unclear. The CDR3 is 15 residues long. Germline lookup yields CDR1 SQVTM and CDR2 ANQGSEA. V lost 2 bases to trimming and J lost 7 bases, with 21 bases between them.

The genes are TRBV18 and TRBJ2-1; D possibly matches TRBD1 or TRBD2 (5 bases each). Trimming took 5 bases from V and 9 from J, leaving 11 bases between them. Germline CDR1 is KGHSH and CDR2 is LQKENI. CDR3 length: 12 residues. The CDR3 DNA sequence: TGTGCCAGCTCATCACAGAGGGGTGAGCAGTTCTTC. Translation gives CASSSQRGEQFF.

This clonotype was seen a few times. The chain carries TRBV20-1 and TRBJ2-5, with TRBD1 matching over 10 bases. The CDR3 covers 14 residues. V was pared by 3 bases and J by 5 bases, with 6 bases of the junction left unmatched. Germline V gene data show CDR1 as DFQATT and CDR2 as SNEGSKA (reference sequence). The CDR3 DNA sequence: TGCAGTGCTAGCACAGACAGGGGGCACGAGACCCAGTACTTC. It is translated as CSASTDRGHETQYF.

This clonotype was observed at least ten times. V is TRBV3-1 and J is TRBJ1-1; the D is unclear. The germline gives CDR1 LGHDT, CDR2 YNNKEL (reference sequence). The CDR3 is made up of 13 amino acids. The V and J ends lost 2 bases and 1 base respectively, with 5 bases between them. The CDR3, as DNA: TGTGCCAGCAGCCAACTCAAGAACACTGAAGCTTTCTTT. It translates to CASSQLKNTEAFF.

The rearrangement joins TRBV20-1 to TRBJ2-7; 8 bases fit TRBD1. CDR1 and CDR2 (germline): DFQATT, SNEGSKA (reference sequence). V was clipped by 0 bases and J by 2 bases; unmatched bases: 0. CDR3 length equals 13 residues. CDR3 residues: CSAREGQAYEQYF. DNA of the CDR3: TGCAGTGCTAGAGAGGGACAGGCCTACGAGCAGTACTTC.

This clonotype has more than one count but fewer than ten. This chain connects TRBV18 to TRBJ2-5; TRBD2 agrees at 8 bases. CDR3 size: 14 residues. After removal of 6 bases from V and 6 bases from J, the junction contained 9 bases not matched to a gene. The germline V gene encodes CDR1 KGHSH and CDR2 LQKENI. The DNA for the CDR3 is TGTGCCAGCTCTAGCGGGATTGTCGTAAAGACCCAGTACTTC. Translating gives CASSSGIVVKTQYF.

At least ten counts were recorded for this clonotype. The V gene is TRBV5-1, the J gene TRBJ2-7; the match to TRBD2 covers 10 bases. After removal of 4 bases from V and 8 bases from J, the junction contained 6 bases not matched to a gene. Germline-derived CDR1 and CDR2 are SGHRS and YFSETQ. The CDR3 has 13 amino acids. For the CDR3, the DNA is TGCGCCAGCAGCCATATAGCGGGAGGTCAGCAGTACTTC. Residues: CASSHIAGGQQYF.

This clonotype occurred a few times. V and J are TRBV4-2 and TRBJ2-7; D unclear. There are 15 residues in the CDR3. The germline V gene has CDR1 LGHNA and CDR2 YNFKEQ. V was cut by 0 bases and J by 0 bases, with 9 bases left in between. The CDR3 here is CASSQDPTGSYEQYF. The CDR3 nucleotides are TGTGCCAGCAGCCAAGATCCCACGGGCTCCTACGAGCAGTACTTC.

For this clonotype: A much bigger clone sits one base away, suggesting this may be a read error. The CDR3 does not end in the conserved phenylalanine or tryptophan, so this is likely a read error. The CDR3 region has the DNA TGTGCCAGCAAAATGGGACAGGGCCCAGAGACCCAGTACTAC. It encodes CASKMGQGPETQYY. J is TRBJ2-5 and V is TRBV2, with 9 bases matching TRBD1. CDR1 is SNHLY, CDR2 FYNNEI, per germline. The V gene end was trimmed by 7 bases and the J gene end by 4 bases; junction bases not matched to a gene: 7. CDR3 length: 14 residues.

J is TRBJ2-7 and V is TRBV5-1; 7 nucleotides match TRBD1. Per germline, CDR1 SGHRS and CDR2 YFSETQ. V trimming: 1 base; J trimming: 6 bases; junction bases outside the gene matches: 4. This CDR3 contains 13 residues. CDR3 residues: CASSLLQGFEQYF. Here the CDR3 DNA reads TGCGCCAGCAGCTTGTTACAGGGGTTCGAGCAGTACTTC.

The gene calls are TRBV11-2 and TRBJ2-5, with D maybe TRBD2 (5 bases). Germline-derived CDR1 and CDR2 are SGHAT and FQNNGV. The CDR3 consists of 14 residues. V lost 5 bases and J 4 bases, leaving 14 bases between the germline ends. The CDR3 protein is CASSGRGPGETQYF. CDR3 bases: TGTGCCAGCAGCGGACGAGGGCCCGGAGAGACCCAGTACTTC. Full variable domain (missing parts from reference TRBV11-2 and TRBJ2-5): EAGVAQSPRYKIIEKRQSVAFWCNPISGHATLYWYQQILGQGPKLLIQFQNNGVVDDSQLPKDRFSAERLKGVDSTLKIQPAKLEDSAVYLCASSGRGPGETQYFGPGTRLLVL.